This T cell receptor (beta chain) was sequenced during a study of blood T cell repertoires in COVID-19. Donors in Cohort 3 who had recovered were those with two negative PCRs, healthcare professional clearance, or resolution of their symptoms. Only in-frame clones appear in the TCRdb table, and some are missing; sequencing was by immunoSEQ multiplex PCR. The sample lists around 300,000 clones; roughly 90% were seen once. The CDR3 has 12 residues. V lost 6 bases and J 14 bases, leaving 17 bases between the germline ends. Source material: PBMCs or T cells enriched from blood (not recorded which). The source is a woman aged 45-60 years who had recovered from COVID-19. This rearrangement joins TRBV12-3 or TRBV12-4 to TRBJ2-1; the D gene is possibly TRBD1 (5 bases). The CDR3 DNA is TGTGCCAGCAGCAAAAAGGGGTACGCCGAGTTCTTC. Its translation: CASSKKGYAEFF.